This T cell receptor beta chain appears in the sequencing data of a study of a mutant IDH1 vaccine in newly diagnosed glioma. Study overall: Vaccines were first given 4-6 weeks after radiotherapy alone, or with temozolomide cycles. Patients arrived already treated with radiotherapy, temozolomide, or both, most having had both. In the visit schedule, V12 fell in week 35, while V13 fell in week 47. Males made up about 60% and females about 38% of treated patients, whose mean age was roughly 40 years.

Stated time point: week 35, safety follow-up. A 20-mer mutant IDH1 peptide at 300 ug was injected subcutaneously with topical imiquimod. TCRdb's table, derived via immunoSEQ multiplex PCR, lists solely in-frame clones and lacks some. The data hold roughly 38,000 clones, with 80% to 90% observed a single time. The CDR3 sequence is 14 residues long. Trimming cost V 3 bases and J 2 bases, with 11 bases left between them. CDR1 and CDR2 (germline): MDHEN, SYDVKM. A note on this clone: Its cognate antigen is unknown.

The starting material was PBMCs, obtained from a glioma patient whose treatment included an IDH1 peptide vaccine. The chain couples TRBV28 to TRBJ2-7; no clear D. The clonotype was recovered from a man aged 40-55 years with glioma. CDR3 nucleotide sequence: TGTGCCAGCAGTTTCGACGGACCGACCTACGAGCAGTACGTC. Encoded protein: CASSFDGPTYEQYV.